The 3 T cell receptor beta chains in this list originate from one sample, sequenced in a study of blood T cell repertoires in COVID-19. Assay used: immunoSEQ multiplex PCR; TCRdb lists only in-frame clones, some missing. This repertoire shows roughly 190,000 clones, about 86% found once; its top ten account for under 15%. Sequencing used peripheral blood. The receptors derive from a man in his thirties or forties with active or convalescent COVID-19.

The chain couples TRBV12-3 or TRBV12-4 to TRBJ2-7, with 8 positions matching TRBD2. J lost 9 bases, V lost 8 bases, and 9 bases had no gene match. The CDR3 spans 12 residues. Written as DNA, the CDR3 is TGTGCCAGCCGGGGGGGTGGTCTAAGGCAGTACGTC. This encodes CASRGGGLRQYV.

The gene calls are TRBV18 and TRBJ1-2; TRBD1 agrees at 11 bases. Trimming cost V 3 bases and J 4 bases; bases outside gene matches: 4. CDR3 size: 15 residues. Germline V gives CDR1 KGHSH, CDR2 LQKENI. Here the CDR3 DNA reads TGTGCCAGCTCACCTGGACAGGGGGCGAGCTATGGCTACACCTTC. Its protein is CASSPGQGASYGYTF.

The count of this clone is one. The CDR3 coding sequence is TGTGCCAGCAGCGTAATTGACGCGGGACAGTTGGCCCTACCCCTCCACTTT. This gives the protein CASSVIDAGQLALPLHF. This chain connects TRBV5-4 to TRBJ1-6; 7 bases are a match to TRBD1. The germline V gene encodes CDR1 SGHNT and CDR2 YYREEE (reference sequence). The CDR3 is 17 amino acids. J lost 12 bases, V lost 4 bases, and 19 bases had no gene match.